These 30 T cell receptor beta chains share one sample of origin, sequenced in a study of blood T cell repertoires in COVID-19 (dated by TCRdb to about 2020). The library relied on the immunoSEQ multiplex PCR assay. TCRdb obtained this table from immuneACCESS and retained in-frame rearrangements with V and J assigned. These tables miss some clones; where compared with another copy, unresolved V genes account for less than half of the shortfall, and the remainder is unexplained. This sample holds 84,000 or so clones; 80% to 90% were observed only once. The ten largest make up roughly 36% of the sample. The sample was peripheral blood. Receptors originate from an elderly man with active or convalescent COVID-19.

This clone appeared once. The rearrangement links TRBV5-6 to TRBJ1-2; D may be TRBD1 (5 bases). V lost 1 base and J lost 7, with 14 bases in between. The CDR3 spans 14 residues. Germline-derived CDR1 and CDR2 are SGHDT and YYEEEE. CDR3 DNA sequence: TGTGCCAGCAGCTTGTTGGGACTGGCCCTTGGCTACACCTTC. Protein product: CASSLLGLALGYTF.

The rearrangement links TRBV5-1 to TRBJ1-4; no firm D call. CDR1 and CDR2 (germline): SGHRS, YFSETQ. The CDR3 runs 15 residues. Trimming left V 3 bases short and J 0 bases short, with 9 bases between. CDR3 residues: CASSSSGATNEKLFF. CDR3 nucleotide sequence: TGCGCCAGCAGCTCCTCCGGTGCAACTAATGAAAAACTGTTTTTT.

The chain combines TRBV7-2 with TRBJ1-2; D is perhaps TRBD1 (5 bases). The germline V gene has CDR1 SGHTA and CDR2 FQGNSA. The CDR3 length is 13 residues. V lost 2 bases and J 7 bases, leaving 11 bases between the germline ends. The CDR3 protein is CASSLRLQGGYTF. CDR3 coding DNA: TGTGCCAGCAGCTTACGTCTCCAGGGTGGCTACACCTTC.

CDR3 residues: CASSEIGQGQYEQYF. The CDR3 DNA reads as TGTGCCAGCAGTGAAATAGGACAGGGGCAATACGAGCAGTACTTC. The V and J genes are TRBV6-1 and TRBJ2-7; TRBD1 aligns across 9 bases. V lost 2 bases to trimming and J lost 4 bases; unmatched junction nucleotides: 6. The CDR3 totals 15 residues. In germline, CDR1 is MNHNS, CDR2 SASEGT.

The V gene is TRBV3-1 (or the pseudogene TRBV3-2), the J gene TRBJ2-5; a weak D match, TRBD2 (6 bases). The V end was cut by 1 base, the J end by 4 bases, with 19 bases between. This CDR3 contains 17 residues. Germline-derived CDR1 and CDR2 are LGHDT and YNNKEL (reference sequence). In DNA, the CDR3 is TGTGCCAGCAGCCAAGTTTTGACTTTAGGAGGGAGAGAGACCCAGTACTTC. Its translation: CASSQVLTLGGRETQYF.

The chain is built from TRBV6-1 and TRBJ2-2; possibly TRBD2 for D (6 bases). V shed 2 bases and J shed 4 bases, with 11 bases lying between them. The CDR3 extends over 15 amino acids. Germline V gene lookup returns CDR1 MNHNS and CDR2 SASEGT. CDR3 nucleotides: TGTGCCAGCAGTGAAACGGGACTCGGCACCGGGGAGCTGTTTTTT. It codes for CASSETGLGTGELFF.

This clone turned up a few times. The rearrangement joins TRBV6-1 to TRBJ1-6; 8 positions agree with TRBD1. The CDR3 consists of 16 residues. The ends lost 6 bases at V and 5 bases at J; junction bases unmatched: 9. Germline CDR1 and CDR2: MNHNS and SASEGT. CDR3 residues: CASREQGVSHNSPLHF. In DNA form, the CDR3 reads TGTGCCAGCAGGGAACAGGGGGTGTCGCATAATTCACCCCTCCACTTT.

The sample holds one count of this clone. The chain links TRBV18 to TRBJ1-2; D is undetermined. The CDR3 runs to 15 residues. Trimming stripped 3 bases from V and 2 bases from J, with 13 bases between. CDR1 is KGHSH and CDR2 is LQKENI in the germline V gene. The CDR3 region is CASSPVPQKNYGYTF. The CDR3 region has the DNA TGTGCCAGCTCACCTGTCCCTCAGAAGAACTATGGCTACACCTTC.

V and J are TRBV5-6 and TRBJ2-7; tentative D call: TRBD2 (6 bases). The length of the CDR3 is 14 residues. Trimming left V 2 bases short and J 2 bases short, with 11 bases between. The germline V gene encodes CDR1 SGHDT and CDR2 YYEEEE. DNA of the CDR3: TGTGCCAGCAGCTTAGGAGGGAAGGCCTACGAGCAGTACTTC. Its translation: CASSLGGKAYEQYF.

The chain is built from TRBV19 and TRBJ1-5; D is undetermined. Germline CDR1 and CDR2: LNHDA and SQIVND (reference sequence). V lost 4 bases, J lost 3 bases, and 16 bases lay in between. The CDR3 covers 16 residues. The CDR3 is CASSRGLGGFNQPQHF. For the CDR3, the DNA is TGTGCCAGTAGTAGGGGTCTGGGAGGGTTCAATCAGCCCCAGCATTTT.

The CDR3 region is CASSSQGTNTEAFF. As DNA, the CDR3 is TGCGCCAGCAGCTCACAGGGTACGAACACTGAAGCTTTCTTT. The V call is TRBV5-1, the J call TRBJ1-1; a possible D gene is TRBD1 (6 bases). Trimming removed 3 bases at V and 1 base at J, with 10 bases between. CDR1 and CDR2 from the germline V gene are SGHRS and YFSETQ. The CDR3 covers 14 residues.

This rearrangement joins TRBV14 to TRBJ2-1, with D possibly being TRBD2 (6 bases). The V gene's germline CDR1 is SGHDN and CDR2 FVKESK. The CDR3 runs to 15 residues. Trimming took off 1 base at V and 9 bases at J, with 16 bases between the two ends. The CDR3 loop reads CASSQGQTGVGEQFF. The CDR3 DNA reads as TGTGCCAGCAGCCAAGGACAAACGGGAGTTGGTGAGCAGTTCTTC.

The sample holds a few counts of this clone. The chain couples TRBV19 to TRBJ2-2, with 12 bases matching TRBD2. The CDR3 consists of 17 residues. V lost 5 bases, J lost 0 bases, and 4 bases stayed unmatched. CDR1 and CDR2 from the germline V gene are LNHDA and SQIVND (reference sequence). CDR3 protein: CASSRGLAGSNTGELFF. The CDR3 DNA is TGTGCCAGTAGTCGAGGACTAGCGGGATCGAACACCGGGGAGCTGTTTTTT. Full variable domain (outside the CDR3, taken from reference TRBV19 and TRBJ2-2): DGGITQSPKYLFRKEGQNVTLSCEQNLNHDAMYWYRQDPGQGLRLIYYSQIVNDFQKGDIAEGYSVSREKKESFPLTVTSAQKNPTAFYLCASSRGLAGSNTGELFFGEGSRLTVL.

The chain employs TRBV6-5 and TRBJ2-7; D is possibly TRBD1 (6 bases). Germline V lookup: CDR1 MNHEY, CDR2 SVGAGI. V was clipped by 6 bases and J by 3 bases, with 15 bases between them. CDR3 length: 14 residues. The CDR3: CASSNDRRNYEQYF. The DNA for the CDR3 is TGTGCCAGCAGCAACGACAGGCGGAACTACGAGCAGTACTTC.

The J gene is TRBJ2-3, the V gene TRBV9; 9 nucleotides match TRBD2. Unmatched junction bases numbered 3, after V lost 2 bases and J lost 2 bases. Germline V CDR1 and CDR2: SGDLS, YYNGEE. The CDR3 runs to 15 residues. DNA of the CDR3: TGTGCCAGCAGCGTGGCTAGCGGGATCACAGATACGCAGTATTTT. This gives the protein CASSVASGITDTQYF.

The CDR3 DNA sequence: TGTGCCAGTAGCCCAGACAGAATCTATGGCTACACCTTC. Amino acids: CASSPDRIYGYTF. This chain uses TRBV19 with TRBJ1-2, with D tentatively TRBD1 (5 bases). The length of the CDR3 is 13 residues. Looked up from germline, CDR1 is LNHDA and CDR2 is SQIVND (reference sequence). V dropped 6 bases and J dropped 4 bases, with 12 bases sitting between them. Using reference TRBV19 and TRBJ1-2 for the parts outside the CDR3, the full variable domain is DGGITQSPKYLFRKEGQNVTLSCEQNLNHDAMYWYRQDPGQGLRLIYYSQIVNDFQKGDIAEGYSVSREKKESFPLTVTSAQKNPTAFYLCASSPDRIYGYTFGSGTRLTVV.

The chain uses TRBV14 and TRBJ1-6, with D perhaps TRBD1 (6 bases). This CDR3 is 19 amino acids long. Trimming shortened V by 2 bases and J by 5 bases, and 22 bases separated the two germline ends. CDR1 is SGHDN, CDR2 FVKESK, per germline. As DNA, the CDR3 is TGTGCCAGCAGCCAAACTCGGCCGAGTAGGGGGAGTAATAATTCACCCCTCCACTTT. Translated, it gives CASSQTRPSRGSNNSPLHF.

CDR3 loop: CATTTGLNTEAFF. Here the CDR3 DNA reads TGTGCCACCACGACAGGTCTTAACACTGAAGCTTTCTTT. The V call is TRBV10-3, the J call TRBJ1-1, with a tentative D call TRBD1 (6 bases). Trimming left V 10 bases short and J 2 bases short, with 14 bases between. This CDR3 contains 13 residues. The germline gives CDR1 ENHRY, CDR2 SYGVKD.

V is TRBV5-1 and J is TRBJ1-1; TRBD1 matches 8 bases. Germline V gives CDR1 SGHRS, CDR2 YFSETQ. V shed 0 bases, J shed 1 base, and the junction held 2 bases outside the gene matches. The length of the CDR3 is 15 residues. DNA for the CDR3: TGCGCCAGCAGCTTGGCGGACAGGGAGAACACTGAAGCTTTCTTT. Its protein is CASSLADRENTEAFF.

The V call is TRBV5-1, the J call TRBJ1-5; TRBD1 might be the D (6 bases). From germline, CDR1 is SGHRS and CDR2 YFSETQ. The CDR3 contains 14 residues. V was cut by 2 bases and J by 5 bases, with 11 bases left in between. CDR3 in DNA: TGCGCCAGCAGCTTTGGGGCAGGGGATCAGCCCCAGCATTTT. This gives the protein CASSFGAGDQPQHF.

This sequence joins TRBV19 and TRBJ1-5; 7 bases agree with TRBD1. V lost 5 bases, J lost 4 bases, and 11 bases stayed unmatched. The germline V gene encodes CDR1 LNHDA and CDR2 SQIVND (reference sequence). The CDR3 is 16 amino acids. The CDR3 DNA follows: TGTGCCAGTAGTCCACCGACAGGGCAAAGGAATCAGCCCCAGCATTTT. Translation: CASSPPTGQRNQPQHF.

CDR3 nucleotides: TGTGCCAGCAGTCCAACAGGTGCGGTAAGGAACGAGCAGTACTTC. Its protein product is CASSPTGAVRNEQYF. V and J are TRBV27 and TRBJ2-7, with TRBD1 as a possible D gene (5 bases). The CDR3 runs to 15 residues. The germline gives CDR1 MNHEY, CDR2 SMNVEV (reference sequence). V shed 5 bases and J shed 5 bases, with 19 bases lying between them.

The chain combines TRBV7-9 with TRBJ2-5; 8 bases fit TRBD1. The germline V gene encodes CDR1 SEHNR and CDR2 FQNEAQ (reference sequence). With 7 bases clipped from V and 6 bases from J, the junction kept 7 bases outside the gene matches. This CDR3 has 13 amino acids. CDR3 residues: CASIGQGAQTQYF. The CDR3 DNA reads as TGTGCCAGCATTGGGCAGGGGGCGCAGACCCAGTACTTC.

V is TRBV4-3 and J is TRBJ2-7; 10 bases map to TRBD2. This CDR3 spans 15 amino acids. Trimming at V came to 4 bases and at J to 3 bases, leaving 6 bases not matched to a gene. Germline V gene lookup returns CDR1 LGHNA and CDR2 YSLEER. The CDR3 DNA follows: TGCGCCAGCAGCCCTTCTCCTAGCGGGAGCTACGAGCAGTACTTC. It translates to CASSPSPSGSYEQYF.

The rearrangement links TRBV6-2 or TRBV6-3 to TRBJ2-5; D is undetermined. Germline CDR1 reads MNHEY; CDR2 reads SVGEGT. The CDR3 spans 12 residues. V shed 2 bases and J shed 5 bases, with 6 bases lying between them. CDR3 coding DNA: TGTGCCAGCAGTTACATTATGGAGACCCAGTACTTC. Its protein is CASSYIMETQYF.

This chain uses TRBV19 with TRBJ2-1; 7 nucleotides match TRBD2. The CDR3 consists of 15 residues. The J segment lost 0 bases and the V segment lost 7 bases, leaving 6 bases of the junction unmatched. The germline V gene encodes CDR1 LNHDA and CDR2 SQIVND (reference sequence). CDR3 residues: CASKLLASSYNEQFF. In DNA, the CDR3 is TGTGCCAGTAAGCTACTAGCGAGCTCCTACAATGAGCAGTTCTTC.

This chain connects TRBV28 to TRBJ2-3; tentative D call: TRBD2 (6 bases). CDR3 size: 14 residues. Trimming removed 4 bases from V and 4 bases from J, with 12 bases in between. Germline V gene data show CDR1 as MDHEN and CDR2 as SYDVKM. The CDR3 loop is CASSSEGMSDTQYF. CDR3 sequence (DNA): TGTGCCAGCAGTTCGGAGGGAATGTCAGATACGCAGTATTTT. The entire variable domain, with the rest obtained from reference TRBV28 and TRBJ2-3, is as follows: DVKVTQSSRYLVKRTGEKVFLECVQDMDHENMFWYRQDPGLGLRLIYFSYDVKMKEKGDIPEGYSVSREKKERFSLILESASTNQTSMYLCASSSEGMSDTQYFGPGTRLTVL.

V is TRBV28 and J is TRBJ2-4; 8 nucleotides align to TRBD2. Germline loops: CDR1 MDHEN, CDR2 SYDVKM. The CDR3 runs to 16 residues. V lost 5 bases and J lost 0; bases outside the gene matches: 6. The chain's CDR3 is CASSTRTSPAKNIQYF. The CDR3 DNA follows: TGTGCCAGCAGTACCCGGACTAGCCCAGCCAAAAACATTCAGTACTTC.

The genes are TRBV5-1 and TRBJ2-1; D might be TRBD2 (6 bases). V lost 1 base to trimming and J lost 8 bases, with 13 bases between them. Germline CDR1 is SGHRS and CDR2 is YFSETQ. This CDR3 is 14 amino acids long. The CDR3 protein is CASSLIATGDEQFF. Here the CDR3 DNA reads TGCGCCAGCAGCTTGATCGCCACGGGAGATGAGCAGTTCTTC.

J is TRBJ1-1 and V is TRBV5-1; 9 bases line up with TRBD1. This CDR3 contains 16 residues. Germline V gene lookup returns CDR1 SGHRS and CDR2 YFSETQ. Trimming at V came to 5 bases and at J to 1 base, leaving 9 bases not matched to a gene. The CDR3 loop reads CASSRTGGNANTEAFF. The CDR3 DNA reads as TGCGCCAGCAGTCGTACAGGGGGCAACGCGAACACTGAAGCTTTCTTT.